These 22 T cell receptor beta chains share one sample of origin, sequenced in a study of cytomegalovirus exposure and HLA in healthy donors. Primers included in the PCR were 60 Vbeta and 13 Jbeta primers. Sequencing used immunoSEQ multiplex PCR; TCRdb keeps in-frame clones, though not all of them. The sample includes approximately 54,000 clones, approximately 81% of them seen just once. The sequenced material came from PBMCs. The receptor set was obtained from a woman between 18 and 29 years old in good health and CMV-seronegative.

V is TRBV29-1 and J is TRBJ1-1, with D possibly TRBD1 on 6 matching bases. This CDR3 is built from 13 residues. V lost 2 bases to trimming and J lost 3 bases, with 10 bases between them. Germline V gene sequence: CDR1 SQVTM, CDR2 ANQGSEA. The CDR3 region is CSVEKGGDTEAFF. The DNA of the CDR3 is TGCAGCGTTGAAAAGGGGGGGGACACTGAAGCTTTCTTT. Looking up the rest from reference TRBV29-1 and TRBJ1-1 gives the full variable domain: SAVISQKPSRDICQRGTSLTIQCQVDSQVTMMFWYRQQPGQSLTLIATANQGSEATYESGFVIDKFPISRPNLTFSTLTVSNMSPEDSSIYLCSVEKGGDTEAFFGQGTRLTVV.

The chain joins TRBV15 to TRBJ2-7; 7 bases fit TRBD1. Trimming took 5 bases from V and 5 from J; bases not matched to a gene: 12. Germline V lookup: CDR1 LNHNV, CDR2 YYDKDF (reference sequence). The CDR3 extends over 15 amino acids. CDR3 coding DNA: TGTGCCACCAGCGTCAGCAGGGGGATTGTCGACGAGCAGTACTTC. Translating gives CATSVSRGIVDEQYF.

CDR3 bases: TGTGCCAGCAGTAGAGGACTAGCGGGAGCGTATGAGCAGTTCTTC. Its protein product is CASSRGLAGAYEQFF. This rearrangement joins TRBV6-1 to TRBJ2-1; TRBD2 agrees at 13 bases. After removal of 5 bases from V and 8 bases from J, the junction contained 6 bases not matched to a gene. The CDR3 extends over 15 amino acids. In germline, CDR1 is MNHNS, CDR2 SASEGT.

The chain carries TRBV10-1 and TRBJ2-1; D gene uncertain. CDR3 length: 12 amino acids. Per the germline V gene, CDR1 is WNHNN and CDR2 is SYGVQD (reference sequence). Trimming took off 6 bases at V and 7 bases at J, with 10 bases between the two ends. Written as DNA, the CDR3 is TGCGCCAGCAGCGTAGCCGAGAATGAGCAGTTCTTC. The encoded protein is CASSVAENEQFF.

The V gene is TRBV5-8, the J gene TRBJ1-1, with 7 bases matching TRBD1. The length of the CDR3 is 15 residues. Trimming at V came to 4 bases and at J to 3 bases, leaving 9 bases not matched to a gene. In germline, CDR1 is SGHTS, CDR2 YDEGEE. CDR3 coding DNA: TGTGCCAGCAGCGGGACCCACACAGGGGACACTGAAGCTTTCTTT. Amino acid sequence: CASSGTHTGDTEAFF.

This chain connects TRBV28 to TRBJ2-7, with TRBD2 matching over 9 bases. This CDR3 comprises 15 residues. V lost 6 bases and J lost 2; bases outside the gene matches: 8. In germline, CDR1 is MDHEN, CDR2 SYDVKM. For the CDR3, the DNA is TGTGCCAGCAGCTTTCGCGGGAGGGCCCCCTACGAGCAGTACTTC. Translation gives CASSFRGRAPYEQYF.

This clone was recorded only once. The chain employs TRBV5-1 and TRBJ2-7, with D possibly TRBD1 on 5 matching bases. V dropped 0 bases and J dropped 1 base, with 8 bases sitting between them. Per the germline V gene, CDR1 is SGHRS and CDR2 is YFSETQ. CDR3 size: 14 residues. CDR3 amino acids: CASSLVQGSYEQYF. In nucleotides, the CDR3 is TGCGCCAGCAGCTTGGTGCAGGGATCCTACGAGCAGTACTTC.

Turning to this clone: The CDR3 end shows no conserved phenylalanine or tryptophan, and so a read error is likely. The chain couples TRBV28 to TRBJ2-7; weak D call: TRBD1 (5 bases). The CDR3 contains 12 residues. Trimming took 3 bases from V and 5 from J, leaving 8 bases between them. Looked up from germline, CDR1 is MDHEN and CDR2 is SYDVKM. The CDR3 spells CASSFRAHEQYL. The CDR3 region has the DNA TGTGCCAGCAGTTTCAGGGCCCACGAGCAGTACCTC.

The chain carries TRBV30 and TRBJ2-5; TRBD1 might be the D (5 bases). The CDR3 runs to 15 residues. V lost 0 bases to trimming and J lost 1 base, with 12 bases between them. In germline, CDR1 is GTSNPN, CDR2 SVGIG (reference sequence). The DNA of the CDR3 is TGTGCCTGGAGTGTAACGGACAACCTCCAAGAGACCCAGTACTTC. Its protein is CAWSVTDNLQETQYF.

The CDR3 DNA is TGCGCCAGCAGCTTGGCCCCGGGACAGATACAAGAGACCCAGTACTTC. Its protein is CASSLAPGQIQETQYF. The chain links TRBV5-1 to TRBJ2-5; 7 bases are a match to TRBD1. Unmatched junction bases numbered 7, after V lost 0 bases and J lost 2 bases. The CDR3 totals 16 residues. Germline CDR1 SGHRS, CDR2 YFSETQ. Supplemented by reference TRBV5-1 and TRBJ2-5, the full variable domain reads KAGVTQTPRYLIKTRGQQVTLSCSPISGHRSVSWYQQTPGQGLQFLFEYFSETQRNKGNFPGRFSGRQFSNSRSEMNVSTLELGDSALYLCASSLAPGQIQETQYFGPGTRLLVL.

The genes are TRBV4-1 and TRBJ2-7, with 12 bases fitting TRBD1. CDR1 MGHRA and CDR2 YSYEKL come from the germline V gene. The CDR3 is 15 amino acids. V lost 2 bases to trimming and J lost 7 bases; unmatched junction nucleotides: 6. CDR3 amino acids: CASSQSGQGAGEQYF. DNA of the CDR3: TGCGCCAGCAGCCAATCGGGACAGGGGGCTGGTGAGCAGTACTTC.

The V gene is TRBV5-4, the J gene TRBJ2-2, with 10 bases identical to TRBD2. In germline, CDR1 is SGHNT, CDR2 YYREEE (reference sequence). After removal of 1 base from V and 4 bases from J, the junction contained 13 bases not matched to a gene. The CDR3 contains 19 residues. In DNA form, the CDR3 reads TGTGCCAGCAGCTTGTCGCTTCTAGCGGGAGTGGGTGGCACCGGGGAGCTGTTTTTT. Encoded protein: CASSLSLLAGVGGTGELFF.

The chain joins TRBV6-6 to TRBJ1-2; unclear D gene. Germline lookup yields CDR1 MNHNY and CDR2 SVGAGI (reference sequence). The V end lost 4 bases, the J end lost 8 bases, and 14 bases lay between the germline ends. CDR3 length equals 13 residues. This CDR3 reads CASSSNGNGGYTF. The DNA for the CDR3 is TGTGCCAGCAGTTCAAACGGAAACGGGGGCTACACCTTC.

This clone was picked up one time. The rearrangement uses TRBV15 and TRBJ2-3, with D possibly being TRBD1 (6 bases). The V end was cut by 7 bases, the J end by 0 bases, with 14 bases between. Germline-derived CDR1 and CDR2 are LNHNV and YYDKDF (reference sequence). This CDR3 comprises 15 residues. The CDR3 here is CATKLDSASTDTQYF. CDR3 in DNA: TGTGCCACCAAGTTGGACAGCGCTAGCACAGATACGCAGTATTTT.

This clone was seen a single time. The chain is built from TRBV6-1 and TRBJ2-5, with 11 bases matching TRBD2. The J call may be faulty, since TRBJ2-7 better matches the DNA end. Germline V CDR1 and CDR2: MNHNS, SASEGT. The CDR3 is 16 amino acids. The DNA of the CDR3 is TGTGCCAGCAGTGACCCTCTAGCGGGAGGAACCTACGAGCAGTACTTC. It encodes CASSDPLAGGTYEQYF.

This clone has a single count. V is TRBV5-1 and J is TRBJ2-7; TRBD2 matches at 8 bases. Germline CDR1 reads SGHRS; CDR2 reads YFSETQ. J was trimmed by 5 bases and V by 4 bases; bases with no gene match: 11. The CDR3 contains 15 residues. CDR3 nucleotides: TGCGCCAGCAGCCCCCAAGGCGGGAGGACGAACGAGCAGTACTTC. This gives the protein CASSPQGGRTNEQYF.

V usage is TRBV6-4 and J usage is TRBJ2-2; perhaps TRBD1 as D (5 bases). The V gene lost 0 bases and the J gene lost 3 bases, with 5 bases spanning the gap. The CDR3 has 14 residues. CDR1 is MRHNA, CDR2 SNTAGT, per germline. The chain's CDR3 is CASSDSGDTGELFF. DNA of the CDR3: TGTGCCAGCAGTGACTCAGGGGACACCGGGGAGCTGTTTTTT.

This clone was detected a few times. The chain employs TRBV9 and TRBJ1-2, with 9 bases identical to TRBD1. Trimming removed 2 bases from V and 4 bases from J; junction bases left unmatched: 12. Germline values: CDR1 SGDLS, CDR2 YYNGEE. The CDR3 spans 17 residues. This CDR3 reads CASSVGEGTGSIYGYTF. The CDR3 coding sequence is TGTGCCAGCAGCGTGGGAGAAGGGACAGGGTCCATCTATGGCTACACCTTC.

The chain combines TRBV19 with TRBJ2-3; 8 nucleotides agree with TRBD2. In germline, CDR1 is LNHDA, CDR2 SQIVND (reference sequence). CDR3 size: 15 residues. With V trimmed by 10 bases and J by 3 bases, 12 bases remained unmatched. CDR3 nucleotides: TGTGCCACACACAACGGACTAGCAACGACAGATACGCAGTATTTT. It translates to CATHNGLATTDTQYF.

This chain uses TRBV4-1 with TRBJ2-7; D possibly corresponds to TRBD1 (6 bases). V lost 3 bases, J lost 4 bases, and 16 bases lay in between. Per germline, CDR1 MGHRA and CDR2 YSYEKL. The CDR3 consists of 15 residues. The CDR3 sequence: CASSHPTGSGYEQYF. CDR3 nucleotides: TGCGCCAGCAGCCACCCGACAGGTTCTGGATACGAGCAGTACTTC.

The CDR3 sequence is CASSGVNRGQFF. The CDR3 region has the DNA TGTGCCAGCAGTGGAGTCAATCGAGGGCAGTTCTTC. This chain uses TRBV6-5 with TRBJ2-1; D remains ambiguous. The CDR3 has 12 residues. Germline CDR1 is MNHEY and CDR2 is SVGAGI. The V end was cut by 5 bases, the J end by 12 bases, with 14 bases between.

A few counts support this clone. The rearrangement uses TRBV30 and TRBJ2-1; D gene uncertain. This CDR3 contains 13 residues. Germline CDR1 reads GTSNPN; CDR2 reads SVGIG (reference sequence). Trimming took off 1 base at V and 0 bases at J, with 4 bases between the two ends. The CDR3 DNA follows: TGTGCCTGGAGTGACAGCTCCTACAATGAGCAGTTCTTC. Encoded protein: CAWSDSSYNEQFF.